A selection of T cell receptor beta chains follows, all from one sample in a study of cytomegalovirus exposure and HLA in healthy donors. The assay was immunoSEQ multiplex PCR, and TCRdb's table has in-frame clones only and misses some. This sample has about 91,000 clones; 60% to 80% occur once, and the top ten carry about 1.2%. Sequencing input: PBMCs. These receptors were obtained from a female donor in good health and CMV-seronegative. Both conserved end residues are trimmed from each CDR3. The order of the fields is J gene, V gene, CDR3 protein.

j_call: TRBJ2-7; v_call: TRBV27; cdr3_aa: ASGVRGPHEQY
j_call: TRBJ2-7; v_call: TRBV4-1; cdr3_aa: ASSQGVRRGYEQY
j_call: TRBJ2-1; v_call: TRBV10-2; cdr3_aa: ASSLTNYNEQF
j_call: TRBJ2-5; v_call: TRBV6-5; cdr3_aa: ASTPLGERKETQY
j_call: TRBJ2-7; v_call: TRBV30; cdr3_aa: AWSVLGYGQY
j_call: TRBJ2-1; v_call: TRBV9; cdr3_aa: ASSETSGGQNEQF
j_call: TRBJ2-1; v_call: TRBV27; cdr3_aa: ASSLRQGPYNEQF
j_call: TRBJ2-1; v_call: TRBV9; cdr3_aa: ASSVQAGNYNEQF
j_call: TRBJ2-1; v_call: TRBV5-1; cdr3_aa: ASSSTSGSYNEQF
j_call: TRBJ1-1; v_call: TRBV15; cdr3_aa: ATSTRDRVAEAF
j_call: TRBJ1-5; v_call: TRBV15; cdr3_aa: ATSRDPLTGGGQPQH
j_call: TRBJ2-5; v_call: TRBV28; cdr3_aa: ASSLSPTGGETQY
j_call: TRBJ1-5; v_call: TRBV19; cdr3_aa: ASSADRANQPQH
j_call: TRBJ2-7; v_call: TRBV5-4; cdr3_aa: ASSPPGAVSSYEQY
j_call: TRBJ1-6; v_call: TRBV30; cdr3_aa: AWSVYINSPLH
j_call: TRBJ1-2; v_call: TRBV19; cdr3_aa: ASSFGTNYGYT
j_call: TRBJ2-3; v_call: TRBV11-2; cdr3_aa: ASSSRTSGGTDTQY
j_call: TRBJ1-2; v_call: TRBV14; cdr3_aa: ASSYGQFYGYT
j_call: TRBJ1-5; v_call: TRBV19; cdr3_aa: ASWGTVNQPQH
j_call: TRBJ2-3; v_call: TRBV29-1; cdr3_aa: SVKWSPRDTQY
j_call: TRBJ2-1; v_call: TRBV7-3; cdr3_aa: ASSPDWSSYNEQF
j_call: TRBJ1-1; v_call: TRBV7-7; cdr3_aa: ASSLEFGDEAF
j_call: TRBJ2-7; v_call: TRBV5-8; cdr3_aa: ASSLEVASGSAHEQY
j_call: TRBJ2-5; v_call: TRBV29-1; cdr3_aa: SVRLAGGPSETQY
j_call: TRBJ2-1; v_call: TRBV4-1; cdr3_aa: ASSQALFKLAGANEQF
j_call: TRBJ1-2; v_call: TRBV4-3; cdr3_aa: ASSHIRGQGMYGYT
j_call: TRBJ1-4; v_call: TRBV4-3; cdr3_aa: ASSRIGPKATNEKLF
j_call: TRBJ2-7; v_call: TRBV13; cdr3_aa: ASSLMGGDYEQY
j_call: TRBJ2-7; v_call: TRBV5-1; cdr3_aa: ASSLGGRQPHYEQY
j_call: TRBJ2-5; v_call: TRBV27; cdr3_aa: ASRQYAGVGETQY
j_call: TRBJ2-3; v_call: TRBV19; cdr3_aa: ASSITGTDTQY
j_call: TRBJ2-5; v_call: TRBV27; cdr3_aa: ASTSSRGQETQY
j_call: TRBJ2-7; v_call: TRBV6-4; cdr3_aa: ASSDFHGIRDNSQNYEQY
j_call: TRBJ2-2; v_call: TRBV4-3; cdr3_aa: ASSQDVGGGGELF
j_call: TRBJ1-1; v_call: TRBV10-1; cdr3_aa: ARQQGRVTEAF
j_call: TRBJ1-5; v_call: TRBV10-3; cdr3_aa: ATGTGTGNQPQH
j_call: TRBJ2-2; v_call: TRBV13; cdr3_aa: ASSFDGEGGELF
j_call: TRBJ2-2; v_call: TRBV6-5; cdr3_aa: ASSYSGGYNTGELF
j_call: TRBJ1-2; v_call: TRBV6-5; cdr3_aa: ASSYSRGGFSGYT
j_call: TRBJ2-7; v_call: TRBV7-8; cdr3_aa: ASSPRQAYEQY
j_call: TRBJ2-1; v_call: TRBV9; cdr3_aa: ASSVVGTGWVNEQF
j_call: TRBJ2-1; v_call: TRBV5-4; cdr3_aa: ASSPSTGGYNEQF
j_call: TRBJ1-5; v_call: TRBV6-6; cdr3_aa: ASAREGYQPQH
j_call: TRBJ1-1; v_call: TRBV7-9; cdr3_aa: ASSLRDRSTEAF
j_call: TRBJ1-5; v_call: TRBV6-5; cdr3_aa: ASRKQGFNQPQH
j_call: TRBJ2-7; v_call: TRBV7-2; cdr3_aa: ASSLVGYSGSYEQY